The rows below give T cell receptor beta chains drawn from one sample of a study of T cell responses to AZD1222 COVID-19 vaccine. The assay was immunoSEQ multiplex PCR, and TCRdb's table has in-frame clones only and misses some. Of around 170,000 clones in the sample, almost 90% are singletons; the top ten hold roughly 11%. Material: peripheral blood, obtained 28 days after the second AZD1222 dose. Source of these receptors: an adult who received the AZD1222 COVID-19 vaccine. The CDR3 runs from the conserved cysteine through the conserved F or W. D genes are given only for firm matches. Size tells how often a clone was seen (once, few, many) or the class of an expanded clone, and some rows leave it out.

J	D	V	size	DNA	CDR3
TRBJ2-7	.	TRBV28	few	TGTGCCAGCAGTTTAGAGCGCAGGGGCTACGAGCAGTACTTC	CASSLERRGYEQYF
TRBJ2-7	.	TRBV19	few	TGTGCCAGTAGTAGCGGGTACGAGCAGTACTTC	CASSSGYEQYF
TRBJ2-3	TRBD1	TRBV24-1	.	TGTGCCACCAGTGATCCCTCGGACAGGGTTACAGATACGCAGTATTTT	CATSDPSDRVTDTQYF
TRBJ2-3	TRBD1	TRBV19	.	TGTGCCAGTAGTATCCCCCGACAGGGGAACACAGATACGCAGTATTTT	CASSIPRQGNTDTQYF
TRBJ1-6	TRBD1	TRBV10-2	.	TGCGCCAGCAGTGACAGGGGGCAATCCTATAATTCACCCCTCCACTTT	CASSDRGQSYNSPLHF
TRBJ1-1	TRBD1	TRBV5-4	once	TGTGCCAGCAGCTCGGAAACAGGGGTCACTGAAGCTTTCTTT	CASSSETGVTEAFF
TRBJ1-2	.	TRBV2	.	TGTGCCAGCGGAGTCGGGGGGCCCTTCAGCTACACCTTC	CASGVGGPFSYTF
TRBJ2-3	.	TRBV13	.	TGTGCCAGCTCAGTCCGGGGGACAAGCACAGATACGCAGTATTTT	CASSVRGTSTDTQYF
TRBJ2-1	TRBD2	TRBV28	.	TGTGCCAGCAGTTTTCTAGCGGGGGGGCGTAATGAGCAGTTCTTC	CASSFLAGGRNEQFF
TRBJ2-1	TRBD1	TRBV5-1	.	TGCGCCAGCAGCTACGGACAGGGGCCGTACAATGAGCAGTTCTTC	CASSYGQGPYNEQFF
TRBJ2-3	.	TRBV6-5	.	TGTGCCAGCAGTTACTCCGGTTCCCGCACAGATACGCAGTATTTT	CASSYSGSRTDTQYF
TRBJ2-7	TRBD1	TRBV12-3/TRBV12-4	few	TGTGCCAGCAGGCGGACAGGGGGCTACGAGCAGTACTTC	CASRRTGGYEQYF
TRBJ2-1	TRBD2	TRBV30	once	TGTGCCTGGACCCTCGGGCGGGGGGGATACAATGAGCAGTTCTTC	CAWTLGRGGYNEQFF
TRBJ1-1	.	TRBV29-1	.	TGCAGCGTGCTCGGGGGGAACACTGAAGCTTTCTTT	CSVLGGNTEAFF
TRBJ1-2	TRBD1	TRBV6-5	.	TGTGCCAGCACCAACGACAGGGTCCATGGCTACACCTTC	CASTNDRVHGYTF
TRBJ2-7	.	TRBV2	.	TGTGCCAGCTTATGGCCCCCCGGAGGCGAGCAGTACTTC	CASLWPPGGEQYF
TRBJ2-7	TRBD1	TRBV24-1	.	TGTGCCACCCTCAAGACAGGGCCCTACGAGCAGTACTTC	CATLKTGPYEQYF
TRBJ2-1	TRBD2	TRBV28	once	TGTGCTTGGCGGGGGGGCCTTACGAATGAGCAGTTCTTC	CAWRGGLTNEQFF
TRBJ2-3	TRBD2	TRBV11-1	.	TGTGCCAGCAGTTCCGGGGGGACCTACACAGATACGCAGTATTTT	CASSSGGTYTDTQYF
TRBJ1-1	.	TRBV28	.	TGTGCCAGCAGTTTATTGGCAGAAGAAGCTTTCTTT	CASSLLAEEAFF
TRBJ1-5	TRBD1	TRBV6-5	.	TGTGCCAGCAGCCCGGACAGGGGAAGCAATCAGCCCCAGCATTTT	CASSPDRGSNQPQHF
TRBJ2-3	TRBD1	TRBV28	.	TGTGCCAGCAGTTCAGGGGGTCAAGATACGCAGTATTTT	CASSSGGQDTQYF
TRBJ2-5	TRBD2	TRBV28	.	TGTGCCAGCAGCCGGGGGGGTCAAGAGACCCAGTACTTC	CASSRGGQETQYF
TRBJ1-5	.	TRBV6-5	.	TGTGCCGGAAGCAGGGGTGATGTTCAGCCCCAGCATTTT	CAGSRGDVQPQHF
TRBJ2-5	TRBD1	TRBV9	.	TGTGCCAGCAGCGCCGGGACAGGGAGAGAGACCCAGTACTTC	CASSAGTGRETQYF
TRBJ1-4	TRBD1	TRBV30	.	TGTGCCTGGAGAGACAGGGGGCTGGAAAAACTGTTTTTT	CAWRDRGLEKLFF
TRBJ1-4	TRBD1	TRBV24-1	.	TGTGCCACCGGGACAGGGGGCGATGAAAAACTGTTTTTT	CATGTGGDEKLFF
TRBJ2-1	.	TRBV6-5	many	TGTGCCAGCAGTTCCCTCGGACCCTCCAATGAGCAGTTCTTC	CASSSLGPSNEQFF
TRBJ1-5	TRBD1	TRBV19	.	TGTGCCAGTAGCCGGGGACAGGGGGACGATCAGCCCCAGCATTTT	CASSRGQGDDQPQHF
TRBJ1-4	TRBD1	TRBV4-1	once	TGCGCCAGCAGCCAAGTGAGGGGGACAGGGCGTGAAAAACTGTTTTTT	CASSQVRGTGREKLFF
TRBJ1-2	.	TRBV4-3	few	TGCGCCAGCAGCCCACAACAGGGAAACTATGGCTACACCTTC	CASSPQQGNYGYTF
TRBJ1-2	.	TRBV6-5	.	TGTGCCAGCACCCCGACAGGCTCGAACTATGGCTACACCTTC	CASTPTGSNYGYTF
TRBJ2-1	TRBD2	TRBV19	.	TGTGCCAGTAGTATGTCAGCGGGGGTTGTTAATGAGCAGTTCTTC	CASSMSAGVVNEQFF
TRBJ2-1	.	TRBV5-1	.	TGCGCCAGCAGCTTGCAGGGAGGGGGTTACAATGAGCAGTTCTTC	CASSLQGGGYNEQFF
TRBJ1-1	.	TRBV6-6	.	TGTGCCAGCAGTTCTTCAGGGGAAGCTTTCTTT	CASSSSGEAFF
TRBJ1-6	.	TRBV28	.	TGTGCCAGCAGTTTCACGGGTTCGGGATCACCCCTCCACTTT	CASSFTGSGSPLHF
TRBJ1-1	.	TRBV11-2	.	TGTGCCAGCAGCTTATTGGACACCACGTACACTGAAGCTTTCTTT	CASSLLDTTYTEAFF
TRBJ1-1	TRBD1	TRBV2	.	TGTGCCAGCAGTGACCTAGGACAGGGGACACCGAACACTGAAGCTTTCTTT	CASSDLGQGTPNTEAFF
TRBJ2-2	.	TRBV18	.	TGTGCCAGCTCACCACAGGGGCCCACCGGGGAGCTGTTTTTT	CASSPQGPTGELFF
TRBJ1-5	.	TRBV12-3/TRBV12-4	.	TGTGCCAGCCGAAGGAGGGGCAATCAGCCCCAGCATTTT	CASRRRGNQPQHF
TRBJ2-7	.	TRBV15	.	TGTGCCACCAGCAGAGATCGGGGCAGGGACGAGCAGTACTTC	CATSRDRGRDEQYF
TRBJ1-2	.	TRBV21-1	.	TGTGCCAGCAGCAAACGCAGCATATATGGCTACACCTTC	CASSKRSIYGYTF
TRBJ2-5	TRBD1	TRBV29-1	.	TGCAGCGTTGCCACAGGGGGCGGCCAAGAGACCCAGTACTTC	CSVATGGGQETQYF
TRBJ1-1	TRBD1	TRBV6-1	.	TGTGCCAGCAGTGAGGGGACAGGGGCTTTT	CASSEGTGAF
TRBJ1-3	.	TRBV5-8	once	TGTGCCAGCAGCTTGGGAGCGGGCTCTGGAAACACCATATATTTT	CASSLGAGSGNTIYF
TRBJ2-7	TRBD1	TRBV7-2	.	TGTGCCAGCAGCCTCCGGACAGGGGAGGGAGAGCAGTACTTC	CASSLRTGEGEQYF
TRBJ1-2	.	TRBV28	.	TGTGCCAGTCTAAACCTCGGGAACTATGGCTACACCTTC	CASLNLGNYGYTF
TRBJ2-1	.	TRBV19	once	TGTGCCAGTAGGGCTGTCTCCTACAATGAGCAGTTCTTC	CASRAVSYNEQFF
TRBJ1-4	TRBD1	TRBV5-1	.	TGCGCCAGCAGCGGGCCAGGGGGCTCTGATGAAAAACTGTTTTTT	CASSGPGGSDEKLFF
TRBJ1-4	TRBD1	TRBV4-1	once	TGCGCCAGCAGCCAAGAAGTCCCACAGGGGGAGCGAGAAAAACTGTTTTTT	CASSQEVPQGEREKLFF
TRBJ1-2	.	TRBV7-9	few	TGTGCCAGCAGCTTAGGGGAGGACTCCCGGAGCTATGGCTACACCTTC	CASSLGEDSRSYGYTF
TRBJ1-3	.	TRBV20-1	few	TGCAGTGCTAGTGGGGGGAACACCATATATTTT	CSASGGNTIYF